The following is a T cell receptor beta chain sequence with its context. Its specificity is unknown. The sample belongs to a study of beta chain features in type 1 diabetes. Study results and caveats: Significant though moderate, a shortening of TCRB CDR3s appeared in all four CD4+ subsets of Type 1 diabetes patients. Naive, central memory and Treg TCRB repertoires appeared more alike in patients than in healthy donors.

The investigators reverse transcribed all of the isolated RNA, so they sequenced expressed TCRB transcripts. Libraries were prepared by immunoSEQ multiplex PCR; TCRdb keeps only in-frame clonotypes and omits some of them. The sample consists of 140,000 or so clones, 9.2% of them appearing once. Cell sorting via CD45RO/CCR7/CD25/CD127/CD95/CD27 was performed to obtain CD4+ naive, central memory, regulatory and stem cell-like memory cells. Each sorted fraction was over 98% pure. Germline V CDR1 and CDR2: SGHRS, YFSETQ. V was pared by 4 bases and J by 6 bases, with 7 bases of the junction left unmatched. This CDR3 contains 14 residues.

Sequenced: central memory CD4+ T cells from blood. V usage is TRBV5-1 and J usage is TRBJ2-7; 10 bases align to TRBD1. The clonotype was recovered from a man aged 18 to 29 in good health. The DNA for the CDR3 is TGCGCCAGCAGCCAGACAGGGGGCGGCGCCGAGCAGTACTTC. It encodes CASSQTGGGAEQYF.